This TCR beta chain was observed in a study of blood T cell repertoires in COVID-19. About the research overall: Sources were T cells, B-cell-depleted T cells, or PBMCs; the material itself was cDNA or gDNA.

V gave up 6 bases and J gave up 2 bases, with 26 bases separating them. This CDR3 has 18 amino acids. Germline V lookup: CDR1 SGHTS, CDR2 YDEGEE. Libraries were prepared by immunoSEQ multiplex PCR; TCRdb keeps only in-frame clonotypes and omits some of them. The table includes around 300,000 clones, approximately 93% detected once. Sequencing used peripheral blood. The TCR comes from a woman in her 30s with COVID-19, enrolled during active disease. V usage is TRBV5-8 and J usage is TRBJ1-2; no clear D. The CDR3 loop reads CASNPGSRVPPRNYGYTF. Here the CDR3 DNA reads TGTGCCAGCAACCCGGGGTCGAGAGTCCCCCCCCGCAACTATGGCTACACCTTC.